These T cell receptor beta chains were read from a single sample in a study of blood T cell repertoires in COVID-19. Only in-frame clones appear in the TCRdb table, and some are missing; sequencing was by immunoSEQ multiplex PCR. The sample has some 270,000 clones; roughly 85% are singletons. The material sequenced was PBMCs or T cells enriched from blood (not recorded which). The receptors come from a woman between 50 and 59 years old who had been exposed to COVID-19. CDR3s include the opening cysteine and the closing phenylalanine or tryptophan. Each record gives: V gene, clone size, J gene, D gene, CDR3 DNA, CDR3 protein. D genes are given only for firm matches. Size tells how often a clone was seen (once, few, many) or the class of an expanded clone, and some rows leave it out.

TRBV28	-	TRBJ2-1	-	TGTGCCAGCATTATGGGGGGGGGCGGTCCCAGAAATGAGCAGTTCTTC	CASIMGGGGPRNEQFF
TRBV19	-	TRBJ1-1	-	TGTGCCAGTAGTAATACGGCTGAAGCTTTCTTT	CASSNTAEAFF
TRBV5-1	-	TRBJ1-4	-	TGCGCCAGCAGCTCCGAAGGGCCGGGGGAAAAACTGTTTTTT	CASSSEGPGEKLFF
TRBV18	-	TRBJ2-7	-	TGTGCCGGGGGGTCGACCTACGAGCAGTACTTC	CAGGSTYEQYF
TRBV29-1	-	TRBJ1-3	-	TGCAGCGTTGAAGATCGTGGGCAGGGGCCCTCTGGAAACACCATATATTTT	CSVEDRGQGPSGNTIYF
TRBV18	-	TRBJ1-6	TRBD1	TGTGCCAGCTCCCTAGGACAGGGGAGAGGTTCACCCCTCCACTTT	CASSLGQGRGSPLHF
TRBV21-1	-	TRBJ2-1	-	TGTGCCAGCAACTCTCTCCCCTTAAATAATGAGCAGTTCTTC	CASNSLPLNNEQFF
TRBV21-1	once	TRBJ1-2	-	TGTGCCAGCAGCCCTGACCGGGACAGGGTAGGAGACTATGGCTACACCTTC	CASSPDRDRVGDYGYTF
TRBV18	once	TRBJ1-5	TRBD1	TGTGCCAGCTCACTGGGACAGGGGGATCAGCCCCAGCATTTT	CASSLGQGDQPQHF
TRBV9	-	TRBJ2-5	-	TGTGCCAGCAGCGTCGGCGGGGTGGGTGGAGAGACCCAGTACTTC	CASSVGGVGGETQYF
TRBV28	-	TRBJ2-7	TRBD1	TGTGCCAGTTCTCTAGGGGGTGGACAGGGGTATTCCTCCTACGAGCAGTACTTC	CASSLGGGQGYSSYEQYF
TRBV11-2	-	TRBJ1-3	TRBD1	TGTGCCAGCAGCTTAGTAGCGACAGGGTCCGGAAACACCATATATTTT	CASSLVATGSGNTIYF
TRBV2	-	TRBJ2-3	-	TGTGCCAGCAGGGGGGGTCTTCTCTCCACAGATACGCAGTATTTT	CASRGGLLSTDTQYF
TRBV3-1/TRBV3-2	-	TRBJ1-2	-	TGTGCCAGCAGCCCCGGACAGTTCTATGGCTACACCTTC	CASSPGQFYGYTF
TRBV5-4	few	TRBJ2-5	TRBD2	TGTGCCAGCAGGCAGGGTGGGGGGGGCCAAGAGACCCAGTACTTC	CASRQGGGGQETQYF
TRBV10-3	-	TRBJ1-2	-	TGTGCCATCAGTGAAAAGGGGGACTATGGCTACACCTTC	CAISEKGDYGYTF
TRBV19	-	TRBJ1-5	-	TGTGCCAGTAGTAAAAGGGGAGGGGAGGGGGTTCAGCCCCAGCATTTT	CASSKRGGEGVQPQHF
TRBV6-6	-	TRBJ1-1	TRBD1	TGTGCCAGCTATGGATCGGATAGGTACAGGGGAGATGAAGCTTTCTTT	CASYGSDRYRGDEAFF
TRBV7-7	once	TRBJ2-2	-	TGTGCCAGCAGCTTAAACCCGGCGGGAGAGCTGTTTTTT	CASSLNPAGELFF
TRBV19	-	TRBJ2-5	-	TGTGCCAGTAGTATAGTGTGGCAGGTTGGAGAGACCCAGTACTTC	CASSIVWQVGETQYF
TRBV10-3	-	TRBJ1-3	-	TGTGCCACCCGGGACTCCTCTGGAAACACCATATATTTT	CATRDSSGNTIYF
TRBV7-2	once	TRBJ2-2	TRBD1	TGTGCCAGCAGCTTAGGGACAGGGTCAATCGGGGAGCTGTTTTTT	CASSLGTGSIGELFF